The present T cell receptor (beta chain) was sequenced within a study of T cells in Graves' hyperthyroidism and ophthalmopathy. The ends were cut back, 4 bases at V and 2 bases at J, with 11 bases in the middle. This CDR3 comprises 14 residues. The V gene's germline CDR1 is SGHNT and CDR2 YYREEE (reference sequence). This clonotype was recorded at least ten times. Amplified regions were TCR beta CDR3 sequences from RNA transcripts. Using the HTBI primer set, a first-round RT-PCR was run on the TCR CDR3. TCRdb fed the multiplex PCR reads into MiXCR, producing one record per CDR3 protein. This table holds under 400,000 distinct CDR3 sequences, 16% found once. Hyperthyroidism had been newly diagnosed in patients aged 18 to 65, and its duration was under 2 months.

Sequences were obtained from blood. This chain connects TRBV5-4 to TRBJ2-3, with D unclear. This TCR derives from a man aged 25-45 years with Graves' hyperthyroidism. The CDR3 DNA sequence: TGTGCCAGCAGCAAGGGCGGCTTCACAGATACGCAGTATTTT. Its protein product is CASSKGGFTDTQYF.